This record covers a single T cell receptor (beta chain). Antigen unknown. The data were obtained in a study of a mutant IDH1 vaccine in newly diagnosed glioma. Study-wide background: Treated patients, roughly 60% male and approximately 38% female, averaged around 40 years of age. Patients arrived already treated with radiotherapy, temozolomide, or both, most having had both. Week 35 held visit V12, while week 47 held visit V13.

The CDR3 sequence is 15 residues long. The germline V and J ends were trimmed by 7 bases and 0 bases, with 13 bases remaining between them. Germline assignment: CDR1 LNHDA and CDR2 SQIVND (reference sequence). Produced via immunoSEQ multiplex PCR; TCRdb's table is partial and in-frame only. This table holds 45,000 to 65,000 clones, about 65% found once. Time point described: week 47, end of study. The study gave 300 ug of mutant IDH1 20-mer peptide per vaccine dose, with topical imiquimod. Each astrocytoma in the donors was new, WHO grade 3 or 4, IDH1-mutant and ATRX-lost. The sequence derives from a man aged 40-49 years with glioma. Some clones in this sample may be carry-over from other donors' samples. The V gene is TRBV19, the J gene TRBJ1-3; D call uncertain. The starting material was peripheral blood mononuclear cells (PBMCs), obtained from a glioma patient whose treatment included an IDH1 peptide vaccine. The CDR3 DNA is TGTGCCAGTACCGGGCCGCAAAGCTCTGGAAACACCATATATTTT. It codes for CASTGPQSSGNTIYF.